These 25 T cell receptor beta chains came from one sample sequenced in a study of cytomegalovirus exposure and HLA in healthy donors. The PCR had 60 Vbeta and 13 Jbeta primers. Here immunoSEQ multiplex PCR was the method, and the copy in TCRdb shows in-frame clones only, minus some. The sample has some 130,000 clones. Sequenced material: PBMCs. The receptor set was obtained from a man aged 18-30 years in good health and CMV-seronegative.

This rearrangement joins TRBV10-3 to TRBJ2-1; the match to TRBD1 covers 10 bases. The germline CDR1 and CDR2 sequences are ENHRY and SYGVKD. This CDR3 comprises 15 residues. CDR3 sequence (DNA): TGTTCGCATCAAGACGGGGACAGGGGTGATGATGAGCAGTTCTTC. Translated, it gives CSHQDGDRGDDEQFF.

The genes are TRBV9 and TRBJ2-7, with 7 bases identical to TRBD2. Trimming at V came to 0 bases and at J to 3 bases, leaving 12 bases not matched to a gene. CDR1 is SGDLS, CDR2 YYNGEE, per germline. The CDR3 length is 17 residues. The CDR3, as DNA: TGTGCCAGCAGCGTAGAGGATTCGAGACTAGCCAACTACGAGCAGTACTTC. Amino acid sequence: CASSVEDSRLANYEQYF.

This sequence joins TRBV28 and TRBJ2-5, with D unresolved. This CDR3 has 15 amino acids. Germline V gives CDR1 MDHEN, CDR2 SYDVKM. V shed 2 bases and J shed 2 bases, with 12 bases lying between them. The CDR3 DNA sequence: TGTGCCAGCAGTTTAACCCCGTACGGTCAAGAGACCCAGTACTTC. Translation: CASSLTPYGQETQYF.

The chain has TRBV7-9 and TRBJ1-2; a weak D match, TRBD1 (5 bases). This CDR3 is built from 12 residues. Trimming shortened V by 1 base and J by 6 bases, and 6 bases separated the two germline ends. CDR1 SEHNR and CDR2 FQNEAQ come from the germline V gene (reference sequence). Here the CDR3 reads CASSLVGDGYTF. In nucleotides, the CDR3 is TGTGCCAGCAGCTTAGTAGGGGATGGCTACACCTTC.

The V call is TRBV6-4, the J call TRBJ2-3, with 10 bases identical to TRBD2. V lost 0 bases and J lost 5; bases outside the gene matches: 11. Germline-derived CDR1 and CDR2 are MRHNA and SNTAGT. The CDR3 spans 18 residues. CDR3 DNA: TGTGCCAGCAGTGACTCCCCAACTAGCGGGGAGAAGAAAGATACGCAGTATTTT. This encodes CASSDSPTSGEKKDTQYF.

The chain uses TRBV28 and TRBJ1-1, with 8 bases aligning to TRBD1. V shed 5 bases and J 4 bases; nucleotides not matched to a gene: 12. This CDR3 region has 16 residues. Germline loops: CDR1 MDHEN, CDR2 SYDVKM. CDR3 loop: CASSHAPQGAVTEAFF. CDR3 DNA: TGTGCCAGCAGTCACGCCCCCCAGGGGGCGGTCACTGAAGCTTTCTTT.

This chain connects TRBV6-1 to TRBJ2-7, with D maybe TRBD2 (6 bases). Germline CDR1 reads MNHNS; CDR2 reads SASEGT. The CDR3 totals 13 residues. V lost 4 bases to trimming and J lost 4 bases, with 11 bases between them. This chain's CDR3 is CASSASGSYEQYF. The CDR3 DNA sequence: TGTGCCAGCAGTGCTTCCGGGAGTTACGAGCAGTACTTC.

The chain couples TRBV11-2 to TRBJ2-2; the match to TRBD2 covers 8 bases. The CDR3 sequence is 15 residues long. Germline V gives CDR1 SGHAT, CDR2 FQNNGV. V dropped 3 bases and J dropped 4; count of bases not matched to a gene: 4. CDR3 DNA sequence: TGTGCCAGCAGCTTCGGCGGGAGGACCACCGGGGAGCTGTTTTTT. This codes for CASSFGGRTTGELFF. Full variable domain (remainder filled in from reference TRBV11-2 and TRBJ2-2): EAGVAQSPRYKIIEKRQSVAFWCNPISGHATLYWYQQILGQGPKLLIQFQNNGVVDDSQLPKDRFSAERLKGVDSTLKIQPAKLEDSAVYLCASSFGGRTTGELFFGEGSRLTVL.

This rearrangement joins TRBV5-1 to TRBJ1-1; a possible D gene is TRBD1 (5 bases). Germline lookup yields CDR1 SGHRS and CDR2 YFSETQ. The CDR3 covers 15 residues. Trimming removed 2 bases from V and 3 bases from J, with 14 bases in between. CDR3 protein: CASSLRIRGYTEAFF. The CDR3 DNA reads as TGCGCCAGCAGCTTACGTATACGGGGGTACACTGAAGCTTTCTTT.

V gene TRBV5-4 combines with J gene TRBJ1-2; D unresolved. The germline gives CDR1 SGHNT, CDR2 YYREEE (reference sequence). Trimming left V 3 bases short and J 4 bases short, with 7 bases between. The CDR3 has 12 amino acids. The CDR3 DNA is TGTGCCAGCAGCTCCGGACTCTATGGCTACACCTTC. Its protein is CASSSGLYGYTF.

Worth noting for this clone: The CDR3 does not end in the conserved phenylalanine or tryptophan, so this is likely a read error. The V gene is TRBV30, the J gene TRBJ1-1; D ambiguous. CDR1 GTSNPN and CDR2 SVGIG come from the germline V gene (reference sequence). Trimming pared 8 bases from V and 0 bases from J, leaving 7 bases between. The CDR3 sequence is 11 residues long. The CDR3 sequence: CARRLNTEAFL. CDR3 nucleotides: TGTGCCAGGCGGTTGAACACTGAAGCTTTCCTT.

The chain has TRBV19 and TRBJ2-2; D unresolved. The germline CDR1 and CDR2 sequences are LNHDA and SQIVND (reference sequence). This CDR3 region has 17 residues. Trimming removed 7 bases at V and 5 bases at J, with 23 bases between. The CDR3 sequence is CASTPPKRSGWTGELFF. The DNA of the CDR3 is TGTGCCAGTACCCCCCCGAAGCGTTCTGGTTGGACCGGGGAGCTGTTTTTT.

The chain has TRBV27 and TRBJ2-1; TRBD2 aligns across 10 bases. The CDR3 consists of 15 residues. Germline lookup yields CDR1 MNHEY and CDR2 SMNVEV (reference sequence). V lost 5 bases and J lost 6; bases outside the gene matches: 7. Here the CDR3 DNA reads TGTGCCAGCAGTCTAAGCGGGAGGGCTCGCAATGAGCAGTTCTTC. It encodes CASSLSGRARNEQFF.

The chain links TRBV27 to TRBJ2-7, with 10 bases that match TRBD2. V lost 5 bases and J lost 4; bases outside the gene matches: 2. CDR1 is MNHEY, CDR2 SMNVEV, per germline (reference sequence). This CDR3 comprises 13 residues. CDR3 residues: CASSRTSGYEQYF. Here the CDR3 DNA reads TGTGCCAGCAGTCGGACTAGCGGTTACGAGCAGTACTTC.

In nucleotides, the CDR3 is TGCGCCAGCAGCCTGATGACGGAGGAGGGCTACACCTTC. Protein sequence: CASSLMTEEGYTF. The chain combines TRBV5-1 with TRBJ1-2; D not certain. Germline V lookup: CDR1 SGHRS, CDR2 YFSETQ. The CDR3 loop spans 13 amino acids. Trimming took off 4 bases at V and 8 bases at J, with 15 bases between the two ends.

The CDR3 DNA reads as TGTGCCAGCGGGAGTTCGTCTGGGGCCAACGTCCTGACTTTC. The encoded protein is CASGSSSGANVLTF. The V call is TRBV6-1, the J call TRBJ2-6, with D perhaps matching TRBD2 (5 bases). CDR1 is MNHNS, CDR2 SASEGT, per germline. With 8 bases removed from V and 1 base from J, the gap between germline ends came to 9 bases. The CDR3 covers 14 residues.

This rearrangement joins TRBV28 to TRBJ1-2; 7 bases match TRBD1. CDR1 and CDR2 (germline): MDHEN, SYDVKM. The CDR3 covers 14 residues. The trim removed 6 bases at V and 1 base at J, leaving 5 bases unmatched. The CDR3 reads CASRMRQGNYGYTF. The CDR3 bases are TGTGCCAGCAGGATGCGACAGGGTAACTATGGCTACACCTTC.

V gene TRBV28 combines with J gene TRBJ2-6, with D unresolved. Per the germline V gene, CDR1 is MDHEN and CDR2 is SYDVKM. The CDR3 runs to 16 residues. V was trimmed by 5 bases and J by 0 bases, leaving 11 bases between them. The CDR3 DNA sequence: TGTGCCAGCAGTCGCCTCACGAGCTCTGGGGCCAACGTCCTGACTTTC. Translation: CASSRLTSSGANVLTF. Full variable domain (outside the CDR3, taken from reference TRBV28 and TRBJ2-6): DVKVTQSSRYLVKRTGEKVFLECVQDMDHENMFWYRQDPGLGLRLIYFSYDVKMKEKGDIPEGYSVSREKKERFSLILESASTNQTSMYLCASSRLTSSGANVLTFGAGSRLTVL.

The genes are TRBV4-3 and TRBJ2-2; D perhaps matches TRBD1 (6 bases). Germline V lookup: CDR1 LGHNA, CDR2 YSLEER. Trimming cost V 4 bases and J 8 bases, with 17 bases left between them. The CDR3 has 15 residues. CDR3 protein: CASSLGAGNAGELFF. The CDR3 nucleotides read TGCGCCAGCAGCCTGGGGGCAGGGAATGCGGGGGAGCTGTTTTTT.

The chain uses TRBV7-9 and TRBJ1-3; 8 bases map to TRBD1. The CDR3 runs to 16 residues. Germline values: CDR1 SEHNR, CDR2 FQNEAQ (reference sequence). V lost 5 bases to trimming and J lost 0 bases; unmatched junction nucleotides: 6. CDR3 bases: TGTGCCAGCAGCCAACAGGGGGGCACCTCTGGAAACACCATATATTTT. This sequence encodes CASSQQGGTSGNTIYF.

This chain joins TRBV6-4 and TRBJ2-3, with D tentatively TRBD2 (7 bases). The germline CDR1 and CDR2 sequences are MRHNA and SNTAGT. The CDR3 has 15 amino acids. Trimming removed 2 bases at V and 2 bases at J, with 11 bases between. CDR3 residues: CASSDRGAPTDTQYF. The CDR3 bases are TGTGCCAGCAGTGACCGGGGGGCCCCCACAGATACGCAGTATTTT.

The V gene is TRBV9, the J gene TRBJ2-7, with TRBD2 matching over 7 bases. The length of the CDR3 is 16 residues. Germline CDR1 and CDR2: SGDLS and YYNGEE. V lost 0 bases and J lost 7; bases outside the gene matches: 13. The DNA of the CDR3 is TGTGCCAGCAGCGTAGAGCCCCGCGGCAGGGAGGGGGAGCAGTACTTC. This encodes CASSVEPRGREGEQYF. Full variable domain (outside the CDR3, taken from reference TRBV9 and TRBJ2-7): DSGVTQTPKHLITATGQRVTLRCSPRSGDLSVYWYQQSLDQGLQFLIQYYNGEERAKGNILERFSAQQFPDLHSELNLSSLELGDSALYFCASSVEPRGREGEQYFGPGTRLTVT.

J is TRBJ2-7 and V is TRBV4-1, with a possible D match to TRBD1 (5 bases). Germline V gene data show CDR1 as MGHRA and CDR2 as YSYEKL. Trimming took off 4 bases at V and 1 base at J, with 14 bases between the two ends. This CDR3 has 15 residues. The CDR3: CASSPGQGQSYEQYF. CDR3 in DNA: TGCGCCAGCAGCCCCGGGCAGGGCCAATCCTACGAGCAGTACTTC.

This rearrangement joins TRBV9 to TRBJ2-7; TRBD2 might be the D (6 bases). The CDR3 loop spans 14 amino acids. V shed 0 bases and J shed 2 bases, with 9 bases lying between them. Germline V CDR1 and CDR2: SGDLS, YYNGEE. The CDR3 bases are TGTGCCAGCAGCGTAGCGGCGGGACCCTACGAGCAGTACTTC. It encodes CASSVAAGPYEQYF.

This chain links TRBV7-2 with TRBJ2-1; 8 bases line up with TRBD2. This CDR3 region has 15 residues. V shed 2 bases, J shed 2 bases, and the junction held 2 bases outside the gene matches. In germline, CDR1 is SGHTA, CDR2 FQGNSA. The chain's CDR3 is CASSLLRGAYNEQFF. The CDR3, as DNA: TGTGCCAGCAGCTTATTGCGGGGGGCCTACAATGAGCAGTTCTTC.